One and the same sample provided the 20 T cell receptor beta chains below, sequenced in a study of OX40 agonist ivuxolimab in advanced cancers. The method was immunoSEQ multiplex PCR; TCRdb's version includes in-frame clones alone and lacks a portion of them. The data show approximately 96,000 clones, 90% seen once. Sequences were derived from CD4+ or CD8+ T cells sorted from blood, sampled in a trial of the OX40 agonist ivuxolimab. All receptors come from an adult with an advanced solid tumor such as melanoma, head and neck, liver or kidney cancer.

This sequence joins TRBV19 and TRBJ1-5; D ambiguous. Germline loops: CDR1 LNHDA, CDR2 SQIVND (reference sequence). The CDR3 has 15 amino acids. Trimming pared 1 base from V and 3 bases from J, leaving 10 bases between. The CDR3 here is CASSIGHRSNQPQHF. In DNA, the CDR3 is TGTGCCAGTAGTATAGGGCACCGATCCAATCAGCCCCAGCATTTT.

J is TRBJ2-7 and V is TRBV5-1, with D uncertain. Trimming took 0 bases from V and 1 from J, leaving 5 bases between them. Germline V gene data show CDR1 as SGHRS and CDR2 as YFSETQ. This CDR3 region has 13 residues. CDR3 nucleotide sequence: TGCGCCAGCAGCTTGGGGATTTCCTACGAGCAGTACTTC. Residues: CASSLGISYEQYF.

In regard to this clone: The sample holds other DNA sequences that translate to the same CDR3. The V and J genes are TRBV15 and TRBJ1-1; no reliable D call. The CDR3 covers 15 residues. Germline V lookup: CDR1 LNHNV, CDR2 YYDKDF (reference sequence). V was cut by 0 bases and J by 9 bases, with 17 bases left in between. CDR3 loop: CATSREYADGGQAFF. CDR3 sequence (DNA): TGTGCCACCAGCAGAGAATACGCAGACGGAGGACAAGCTTTCTTT.

The gene calls are TRBV5-1 and TRBJ2-3; D possibly uses TRBD1 or TRBD2 (5 bases each). The germline V and J ends were trimmed by 4 bases and 5 bases, with 11 bases remaining between them. The CDR3 extends over 13 amino acids. Germline CDR1 is SGHRS and CDR2 is YFSETQ. CDR3 sequence reads: CASSRDLQDTQYF. CDR3 nucleotides: TGCGCCAGCAGCCGGGACCTTCAAGATACGCAGTATTTT.

The rearrangement links TRBV27 to TRBJ1-1, with a weak D call TRBD1 (6 bases). Between the trimmed V and J ends, which lost 5 bases and 7 bases, there was a span of 20 bases. CDR3 length equals 15 residues. Looked up from germline, CDR1 is MNHEY and CDR2 is SMNVEV (reference sequence). The DNA of the CDR3 is TGTGCCAGCAGTCGCCTACCCGGACAGATCGGTGAAGCTTTCTTT. Protein sequence: CASSRLPGQIGEAFF.

This sequence joins TRBV23-1 and TRBJ2-5, with 8 nucleotides matching TRBD1. TRBV23-1 belongs to the ORF category, with a function that is uncertain. The CDR3 spans 16 residues. J gave up 2 bases and V 3 bases, and 8 bases lay outside the gene matches. The chain's CDR3 is CASSQFGQGIQETQYF. The CDR3 DNA is TGCGCCAGCAGTCAGTTTGGACAGGGCATTCAAGAGACCCAGTACTTC.

The rearrangement links TRBV9 to TRBJ1-4; D gene ambiguous. CDR1 is SGDLS and CDR2 is YYNGEE in the germline V gene. This CDR3 has 14 amino acids. V gave up 0 bases and J gave up 8 bases, with 11 bases separating them. The CDR3 coding sequence is TGTGCCAGCAGCGTAGGCGGTACGGGGGAAAAACTGTTTTTT. Protein sequence: CASSVGGTGEKLFF.

V gene TRBV14 combines with J gene TRBJ2-3, with D perhaps assigned TRBD1 or TRBD2 (5 bases each). Deletions cut 3 bases from V and 1 base from J, with 8 bases between. The CDR3 spans 14 residues. Germline-derived CDR1 and CDR2 are SGHDN and FVKESK. The CDR3 loop reads CASSQTGRTDTQYF. The CDR3 DNA is TGTGCCAGCAGCCAGACGGGACGCACAGATACGCAGTATTTT.

This clone was recorded only once. The chain carries TRBV11-3 and TRBJ2-7; D is perhaps TRBD1 (7 bases). Germline-derived CDR1 and CDR2 are SGHNT and YENEEA. The CDR3 runs 16 residues. V gave up 1 base and J gave up 4 bases, with 17 bases separating them. CDR3 amino acids: CASSLGFRAGGYEQYF. CDR3 DNA sequence: TGTGCCAGCAGCTTAGGTTTTCGGGCAGGGGGGTACGAGCAGTACTTC.

CDR3 bases: TGTGCCAGCAGCTCTCCGGGGACGGCCTCCTACGAGCAGTACTTC. Its protein is CASSSPGTASYEQYF. The chain employs TRBV28 and TRBJ2-7; D might be TRBD1 or TRBD2, each matching 5 bases. Germline V gene data show CDR1 as MDHEN and CDR2 as SYDVKM. Between the trimmed V and J ends, which lost 6 bases and 0 bases, there was a span of 15 bases. The CDR3 is 15 residues long.

V is TRBV5-4 and J is TRBJ2-7; D possibly corresponds to TRBD1 (6 bases). The V end was cut by 0 bases, the J end by 5 bases, with 6 bases between. Germline V lookup: CDR1 SGHNT, CDR2 YYREEE (reference sequence). CDR3 length: 12 amino acids. CDR3 region: CASSLDRDEQYF. CDR3 bases: TGTGCCAGCAGCTTGGACAGGGACGAGCAGTACTTC.

The chain recombines TRBV7-2 with TRBJ2-7, with unresolved D. Per the germline V gene, CDR1 is SGHTA and CDR2 is FQGNSA. This CDR3 spans 15 amino acids. V was pared by 2 bases and J by 1 base, with 12 bases between. CDR3 in DNA: TGTGCCAGCAGCTTAATCGGGCTGGAATCCTACGAGCAGTACTTC. Residues: CASSLIGLESYEQYF.

This chain uses TRBV4-1 with TRBJ2-3; 10 nucleotides align to TRBD2. Germline CDR1 and CDR2: MGHRA and YSYEKL. V dropped 4 bases and J dropped 2; count of bases not matched to a gene: 6. The CDR3 spans 16 residues. CDR3 region: CASSRFTSGTTDTQYF. The CDR3 region has the DNA TGCGCCAGCAGCCGCTTTACTAGCGGGACCACAGATACGCAGTATTTT.

The CDR3 protein is CASSSGGRATEQFF. Here the CDR3 DNA reads TGTGCCAGCAGCTCAGGGGGCAGGGCGACTGAGCAGTTCTTC. The chain carries TRBV11-3 and TRBJ2-1, with TRBD1 identical over 8 bases. The V and J ends lost 4 bases and 9 bases, in that order; junction bases with no gene match: 8. Germline V gives CDR1 SGHNT, CDR2 YENEEA. This CDR3 is 14 amino acids long.

This rearrangement joins TRBV2 to TRBJ2-5; D is uncertain. CDR3 length equals 14 residues. Deletions cut 8 bases from V and 0 bases from J, with 13 bases between. CDR1 and CDR2 from the germline V gene are SNHLY and FYNNEI. The CDR3 nucleotides are TGTGCCAGCGTCGCAAGGGTAAACCAAGAGACCCAGTACTTC. Amino acids: CASVARVNQETQYF.

The V gene is TRBV11-2, the J gene TRBJ1-2; no clear D. Deletions cut 4 bases from V and 3 bases from J, with 6 bases between. The CDR3 is 12 amino acids. Germline CDR1 and CDR2: SGHAT and FQNNGV. CDR3 residues: CASSSNHYGYTF. The CDR3 DNA sequence: TGTGCCAGCAGCTCGAACCACTATGGCTACACCTTC. Supplemented by reference TRBV11-2 and TRBJ1-2, the full variable domain reads EAGVAQSPRYKIIEKRQSVAFWCNPISGHATLYWYQQILGQGPKLLIQFQNNGVVDDSQLPKDRFSAERLKGVDSTLKIQPAKLEDSAVYLCASSSNHYGYTFGSGTRLTVV.

The chain has TRBV4-3 and TRBJ2-7, with 7 nucleotides matching TRBD1. This CDR3 spans 13 amino acids. Germline CDR1 LGHNA, CDR2 YSLEER. Losses at the gene ends were 0 bases for V and 10 bases for J; bases not matched to a gene: 6. Here the CDR3 reads CASSQDLDRKQYF. CDR3 sequence (DNA): TGCGCCAGCAGCCAAGATTTGGACAGGAAACAGTACTTC.

V gene TRBV12-5 combines with J gene TRBJ2-1; 12 nucleotides line up with TRBD2. CDR3 length: 16 residues. From germline, CDR1 is LGHNT and CDR2 FRNRAP. With V trimmed by 2 bases and J by 9 bases, 8 bases remained unmatched. Here the CDR3 DNA reads TGTGCTAGTGGTTTGACCTCAGGGGGACTAGCGGGTGAGCAGTTCTTC. This translates into CASGLTSGGLAGEQFF. Complete variable domain (other parts from reference TRBV12-5 and TRBJ2-1): DARVTQTPRHKVTEMGQEVTMRCQPILGHNTVFWYRQTMMQGLELLAYFRNRAPLDDSGMPKDRFSAEMPDATLATLKIQPSEPRDSAVYFCASGLTSGGLAGEQFFGPGTRLTVL.

The gene calls are TRBV7-2 and TRBJ2-5, with D perhaps matching TRBD2 (6 bases). V shed 5 bases and J shed 5 bases, with 15 bases lying between them. There are 14 residues in the CDR3. CDR1 SGHTA and CDR2 FQGNSA come from the germline V gene. This chain's CDR3 is CASSPPAGRETQYF. The CDR3 coding sequence is TGTGCCAGCAGCCCCCCCGCGGGGCGGGAGACCCAGTACTTC. Full variable domain (rest looked up from reference TRBV7-2 and TRBJ2-5): GAGVSQSPSNKVTEKGKDVELRCDPISGHTALYWYRQSLGQGLEFLIYFQGNSAPDKSGLPSDRFSAERTGGSVSTLTIQRTQQEDSAVYLCASSPPAGRETQYFGPGTRLLVL.

The CDR3, as DNA: TGCGCCAGCAGCCCGCGGCTAGCGGGAGACCCGCGGGATGAGCAGTTCTTC. It specifies CASSPRLAGDPRDEQFF. The chain combines TRBV4-1 with TRBJ2-1; 10 bases match TRBD2. Germline trimming cut 4 bases from V and 8 bases from J; bases unmatched to any gene: 14. The germline gives CDR1 MGHRA, CDR2 YSYEKL. The CDR3 is made up of 17 amino acids.